The 10 T cell receptor beta chains below were found in one sample sequenced in a study of cytomegalovirus exposure and HLA in healthy donors. The PCR was carried out with 60 Vbeta primers and 13 Jbeta primers. Some clones are missing from TCRdb's copy, which holds only in-frame ones; the method was immunoSEQ multiplex PCR. The repertoire holds 45,000 to 60,000 clones, 60% to 85% seen once, with 7.5% to 8.5% in the top ten. Material for sequencing was PBMCs. These receptors all stem from a man aged 25-45 years in good health and CMV-seropositive.

This rearrangement joins TRBV10-2 to TRBJ2-7; a weak D match, TRBD1 (5 bases). This CDR3 is built from 12 residues. The V gene lost 2 bases and the J gene lost 13 bases, with 15 bases spanning the gap. Looked up from germline, CDR1 is WSHSY and CDR2 is SAAADI. CDR3 in amino acids: CASSELLQDPYF. DNA for the CDR3: TGCGCCAGCAGTGAGCTGTTACAGGACCCCTACTTC.

The J gene is TRBJ1-2, the V gene TRBV6-1; a weak D match, TRBD1 (5 bases). The CDR3 length is 15 residues. The germline V gene encodes CDR1 MNHNS and CDR2 SASEGT. V was cut by 0 bases and J by 5 bases, with 13 bases left in between. CDR3 protein: CASSEAQETVYGYTF. For the CDR3, the DNA is TGTGCCAGCAGTGAAGCGCAGGAGACAGTGTATGGCTACACCTTC.

The V call is TRBV13, the J call TRBJ1-5; D gene unclear. This CDR3 spans 13 amino acids. Germline lookup yields CDR1 PRHDT and CDR2 FYEKMQ (reference sequence). The V end lost 5 bases, the J end lost 1 base, and 6 bases lay between the germline ends. In DNA form, the CDR3 reads TGTGCCAGCAGCCGAGGGAGCAATCAGCCCCAGCATTTT. Translation gives CASSRGSNQPQHF.

The CDR3 sequence is CASGVRGSGGYTF. The CDR3 nucleotides read TGTGCCAGCGGTGTAAGGGGGTCAGGGGGCTACACCTTC. The chain is built from TRBV6-5 and TRBJ1-2; a possible D gene is TRBD1 (6 bases). Germline CDR1 reads MNHEY; CDR2 reads SVGAGI. CDR3 length: 13 amino acids. V gave up 8 bases and J gave up 8 bases, with 18 bases separating them.

The chain has TRBV6-5 and TRBJ2-5; D not certain. V was clipped by 11 bases and J by 7 bases, with 8 bases between them. This CDR3 has 9 amino acids. CDR1 and CDR2 (germline): MNHEY, SVGAGI. CDR3 nucleotide sequence: TGTGCCGGCTCCCGGACCCAGTACTTC. It translates to CAGSRTQYF.

This clone has only a few counts. The chain uses TRBV29-1 and TRBJ1-1, with D unresolved. Per germline, CDR1 SQVTM and CDR2 ANQGSEA. V was pared by 3 bases and J by 1 base, with 12 bases between. This CDR3 has 14 residues. The CDR3 loop is CSVDGGRRNTEAFF. The CDR3 DNA reads as TGCAGCGTTGACGGTGGCAGGCGGAACACTGAAGCTTTCTTT.

This clone was detected once. V gene TRBV6-5 combines with J gene TRBJ2-1, with a tentative D call TRBD1 (5 bases). Trimming took 3 bases from V and 1 from J, leaving 13 bases between them. The CDR3 length is 16 residues. Germline assignment: CDR1 MNHEY and CDR2 SVGAGI. This CDR3 is CASSYTGFRSYNEQFF. In DNA, the CDR3 is TGTGCCAGCAGTTATACAGGTTTTAGGTCCTACAATGAGCAGTTCTTC.

The chain carries TRBV5-1 and TRBJ2-3; 10 bases align to TRBD2. V shed 5 bases and J 4 bases; nucleotides not matched to a gene: 1. CDR3 size: 13 residues. CDR1 SGHRS and CDR2 YFSETQ come from the germline V gene. DNA for the CDR3: TGCGCCAGCAGAAGCGGGAGGGCAGATACGCAGTATTTT. Translation gives CASRSGRADTQYF.

V is TRBV18 and J is TRBJ2-5; 7 nucleotides line up with TRBD2. The V segment lost 2 bases and the J segment 3 bases; nucleotides outside the gene matches: 3. Germline CDR1 KGHSH, CDR2 LQKENI. The CDR3 has 14 amino acids. CDR3: CASSPGLVEETQYF. DNA of the CDR3: TGTGCCAGCTCACCAGGACTAGTTGAAGAGACCCAGTACTTC.

This chain joins TRBV28 and TRBJ1-2; D uncertain. The germline CDR1 and CDR2 sequences are MDHEN and SYDVKM. The CDR3 has 12 amino acids. Between the trimmed V and J ends, which lost 6 bases and 6 bases, there was a span of 11 bases. DNA of the CDR3: TGTGCCAGCAGCCTATCGGGAGATGGCTACACCTTC. Translation gives CASSLSGDGYTF.